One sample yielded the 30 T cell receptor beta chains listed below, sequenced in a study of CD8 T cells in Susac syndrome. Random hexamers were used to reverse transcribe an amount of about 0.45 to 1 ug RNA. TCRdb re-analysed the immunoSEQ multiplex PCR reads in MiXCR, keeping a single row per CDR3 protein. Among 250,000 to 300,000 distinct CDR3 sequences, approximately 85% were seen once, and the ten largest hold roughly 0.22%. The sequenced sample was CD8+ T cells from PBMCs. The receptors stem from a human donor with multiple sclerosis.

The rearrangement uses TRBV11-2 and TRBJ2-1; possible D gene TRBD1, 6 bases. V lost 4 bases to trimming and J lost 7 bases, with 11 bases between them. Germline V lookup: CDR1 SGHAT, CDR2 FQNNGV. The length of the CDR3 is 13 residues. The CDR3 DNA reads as TGTGCCAGCAGCTGGGGGCCTTTAAATGAGCAGTTCTTC. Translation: CASSWGPLNEQFF.

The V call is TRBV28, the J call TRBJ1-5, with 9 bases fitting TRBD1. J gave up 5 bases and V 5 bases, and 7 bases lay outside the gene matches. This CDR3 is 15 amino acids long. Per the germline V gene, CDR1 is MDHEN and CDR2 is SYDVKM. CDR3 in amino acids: CASSGDRVSYQPQHF. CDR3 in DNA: TGTGCCAGCAGTGGGGACAGGGTTTCCTATCAGCCCCAGCATTTT.

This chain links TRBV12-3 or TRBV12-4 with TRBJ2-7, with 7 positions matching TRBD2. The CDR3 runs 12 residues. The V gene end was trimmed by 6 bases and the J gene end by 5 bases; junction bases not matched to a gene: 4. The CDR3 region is CASSPTSNEQYF. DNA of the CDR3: TGTGCCAGCAGCCCGACTAGCAACGAGCAGTACTTC.

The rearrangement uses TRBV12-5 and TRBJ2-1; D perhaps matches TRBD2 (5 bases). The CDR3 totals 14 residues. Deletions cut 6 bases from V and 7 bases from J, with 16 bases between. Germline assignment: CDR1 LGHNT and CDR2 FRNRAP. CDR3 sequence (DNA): TGTGCTAGTGGCCCCGGGGTCGGGTTGAATGAGCAGTTCTTC. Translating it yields CASGPGVGLNEQFF.

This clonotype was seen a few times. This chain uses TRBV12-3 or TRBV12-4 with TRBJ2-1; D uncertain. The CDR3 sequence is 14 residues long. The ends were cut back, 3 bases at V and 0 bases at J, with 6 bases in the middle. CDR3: CASSFPSSYNEQFF. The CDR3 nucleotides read TGTGCCAGCAGTTTCCCTAGCTCCTACAATGAGCAGTTCTTC.

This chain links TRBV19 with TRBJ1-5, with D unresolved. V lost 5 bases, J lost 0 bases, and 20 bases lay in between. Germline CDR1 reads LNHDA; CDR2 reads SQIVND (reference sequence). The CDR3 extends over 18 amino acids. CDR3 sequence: CASSPPLGWVTSNQPQHF. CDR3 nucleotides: TGTGCCAGTAGTCCTCCCCTAGGATGGGTTACTAGCAATCAGCCCCAGCATTTT.

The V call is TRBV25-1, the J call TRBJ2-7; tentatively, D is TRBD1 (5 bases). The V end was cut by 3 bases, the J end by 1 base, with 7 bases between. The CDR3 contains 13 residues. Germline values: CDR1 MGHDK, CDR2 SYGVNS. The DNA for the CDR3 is TGTGCCAGCAGTGACAGGGTGTCCTACGAGCAGTACTTC. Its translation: CASSDRVSYEQYF.

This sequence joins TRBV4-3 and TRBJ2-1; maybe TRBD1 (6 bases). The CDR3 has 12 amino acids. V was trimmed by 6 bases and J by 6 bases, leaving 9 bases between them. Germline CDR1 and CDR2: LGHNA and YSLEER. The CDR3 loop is CASRTQGNEQFF. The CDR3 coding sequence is TGCGCCAGCAGAACACAGGGCAATGAGCAGTTCTTC.

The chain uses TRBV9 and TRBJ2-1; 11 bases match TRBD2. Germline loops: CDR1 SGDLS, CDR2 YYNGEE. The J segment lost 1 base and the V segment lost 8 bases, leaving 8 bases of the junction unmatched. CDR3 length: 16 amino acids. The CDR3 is CASHGLAGGSYNEQFF. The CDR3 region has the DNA TGTGCCAGTCACGGACTAGCGGGCGGATCCTACAATGAGCAGTTCTTC.

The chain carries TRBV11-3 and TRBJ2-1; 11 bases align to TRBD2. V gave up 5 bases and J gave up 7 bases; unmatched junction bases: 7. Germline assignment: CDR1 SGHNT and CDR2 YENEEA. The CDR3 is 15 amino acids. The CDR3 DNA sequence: TGTGCCAGCAGCCTAGCGGGAGGTGGGAGGAATGAGCAGTTCTTC. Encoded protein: CASSLAGGGRNEQFF.

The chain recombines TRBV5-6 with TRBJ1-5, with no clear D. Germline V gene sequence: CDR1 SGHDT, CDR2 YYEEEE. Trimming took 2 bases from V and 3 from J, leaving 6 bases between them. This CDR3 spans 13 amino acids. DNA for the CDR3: TGTGCCAGCAGCTTACTAGACAATCAGCCCCAGCATTTT. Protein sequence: CASSLLDNQPQHF.

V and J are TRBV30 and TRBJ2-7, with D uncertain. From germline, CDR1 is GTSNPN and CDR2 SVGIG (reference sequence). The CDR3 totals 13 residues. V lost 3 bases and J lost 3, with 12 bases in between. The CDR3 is CAWSVSSRYEQYF. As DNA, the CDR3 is TGTGCCTGGAGCGTATCTAGTCGCTACGAGCAGTACTTC.

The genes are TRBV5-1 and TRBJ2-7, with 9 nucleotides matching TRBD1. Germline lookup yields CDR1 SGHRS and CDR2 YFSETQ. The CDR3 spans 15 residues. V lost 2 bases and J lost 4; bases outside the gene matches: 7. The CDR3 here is CASSFLQGAVYEQYF. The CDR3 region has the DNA TGCGCCAGCAGCTTTTTACAGGGGGCTGTGTACGAGCAGTACTTC.

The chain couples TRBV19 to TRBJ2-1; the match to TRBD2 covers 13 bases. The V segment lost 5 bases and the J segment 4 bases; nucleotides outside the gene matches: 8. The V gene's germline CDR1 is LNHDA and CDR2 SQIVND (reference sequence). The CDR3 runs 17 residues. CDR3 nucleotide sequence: TGTGCCAGTAGTGACCCGACTAGCGGGAGGTCTTACAATGAGCAGTTCTTC. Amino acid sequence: CASSDPTSGRSYNEQFF.

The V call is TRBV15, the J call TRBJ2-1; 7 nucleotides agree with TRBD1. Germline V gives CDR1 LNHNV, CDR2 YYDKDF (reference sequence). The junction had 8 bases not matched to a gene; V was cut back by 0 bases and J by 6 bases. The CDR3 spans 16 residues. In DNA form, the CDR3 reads TGTGCCACCAGCAGAGATGGGCAGGGGGTTTTCAATGAGCAGTTCTTC. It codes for CATSRDGQGVFNEQFF.

The CDR3 here is CSASQDSGKLFF. CDR3 sequence (DNA): TGCAGTGCTAGCCAAGACTCGGGAAAACTGTTTTTT. The chain carries TRBV20-1 and TRBJ1-4; D unresolved. There are 12 residues in the CDR3. V was shortened by 3 bases and J by 10 bases, with 12 bases between the two germline ends. CDR1 is DFQATT, CDR2 SNEGSKA, per germline (reference sequence).

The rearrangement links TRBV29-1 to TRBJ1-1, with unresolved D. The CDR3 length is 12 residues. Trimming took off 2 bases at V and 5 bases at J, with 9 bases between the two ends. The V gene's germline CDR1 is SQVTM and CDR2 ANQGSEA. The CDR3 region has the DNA TGCAGCGTTGAACGCACGAAAACTGAAGCTTTCTTT. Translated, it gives CSVERTKTEAFF.

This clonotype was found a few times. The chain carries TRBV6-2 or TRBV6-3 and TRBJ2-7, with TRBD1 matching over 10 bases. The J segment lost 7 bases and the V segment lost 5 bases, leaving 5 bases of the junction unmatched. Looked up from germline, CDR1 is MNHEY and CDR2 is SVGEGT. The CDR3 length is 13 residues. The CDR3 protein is CASSRDRGQEQYF. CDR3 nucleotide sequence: TGTGCCAGCAGTCGAGACAGGGGGCAGGAGCAGTACTTC.

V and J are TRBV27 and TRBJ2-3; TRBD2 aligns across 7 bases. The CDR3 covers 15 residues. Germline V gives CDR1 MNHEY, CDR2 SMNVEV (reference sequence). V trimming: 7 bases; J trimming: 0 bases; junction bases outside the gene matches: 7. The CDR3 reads CASTPSGMSTDTQYF. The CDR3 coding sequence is TGTGCCAGCACTCCTAGCGGCATGAGCACAGATACGCAGTATTTT.

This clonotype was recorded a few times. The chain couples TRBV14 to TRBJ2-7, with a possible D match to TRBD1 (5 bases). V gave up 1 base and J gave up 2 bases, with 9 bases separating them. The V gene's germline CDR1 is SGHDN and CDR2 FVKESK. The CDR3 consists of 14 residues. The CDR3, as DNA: TGTGCCAGCAGCCAAGGAAGGGGCCCCTACGAGCAGTACTTC. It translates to CASSQGRGPYEQYF.

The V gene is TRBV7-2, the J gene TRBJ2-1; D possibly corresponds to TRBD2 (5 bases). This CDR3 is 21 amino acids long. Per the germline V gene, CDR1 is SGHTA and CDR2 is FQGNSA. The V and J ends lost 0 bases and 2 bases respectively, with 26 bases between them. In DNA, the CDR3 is TGTGCCAGCAGCTTAGCCATCGGAGCATTAGGAGGATTTAATCCCTACAATGAGCAGTTCTTC. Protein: CASSLAIGALGGFNPYNEQFF.

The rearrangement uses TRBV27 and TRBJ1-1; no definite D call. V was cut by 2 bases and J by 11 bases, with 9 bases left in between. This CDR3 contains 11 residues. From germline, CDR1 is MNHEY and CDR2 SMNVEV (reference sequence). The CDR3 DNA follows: TGTGCCAGCAGTTTAGGCGCCAGGGCTTTCTTT. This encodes CASSLGARAFF.

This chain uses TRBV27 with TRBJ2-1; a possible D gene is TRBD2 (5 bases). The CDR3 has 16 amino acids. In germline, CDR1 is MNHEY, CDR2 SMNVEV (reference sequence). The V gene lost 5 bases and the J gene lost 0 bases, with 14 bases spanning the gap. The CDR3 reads CASSKWSGASYNEQFF. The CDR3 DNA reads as TGTGCCAGCAGTAAATGGAGCGGAGCCTCCTACAATGAGCAGTTCTTC.

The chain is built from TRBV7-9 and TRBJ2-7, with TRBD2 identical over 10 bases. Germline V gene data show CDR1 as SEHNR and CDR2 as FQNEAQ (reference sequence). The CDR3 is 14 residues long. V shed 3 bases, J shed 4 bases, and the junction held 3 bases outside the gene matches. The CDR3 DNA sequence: TGTGCCAGCAGCTTCGGGACTAGCGTTTACGAGCAGTACTTC. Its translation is CASSFGTSVYEQYF.

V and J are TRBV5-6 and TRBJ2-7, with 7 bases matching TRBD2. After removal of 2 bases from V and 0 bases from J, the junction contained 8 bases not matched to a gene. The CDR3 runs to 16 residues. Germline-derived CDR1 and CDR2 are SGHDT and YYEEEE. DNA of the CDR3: TGTGCCAGCAGCTTAGAACAGCGGGGATACTCCTACGAGCAGTACTTC. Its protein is CASSLEQRGYSYEQYF.

CDR3 sequence (DNA): TGTGCCAGCAGCCTCTCGGTTGTCCGAAACACCGGGGAGCTGTTTTTT. Translated: CASSLSVVRNTGELFF. The V and J genes are TRBV28 and TRBJ2-2; no clear D. V was cut by 6 bases and J by 2 bases, with 16 bases left in between. Looked up from germline, CDR1 is MDHEN and CDR2 is SYDVKM. The CDR3 is 16 residues long.

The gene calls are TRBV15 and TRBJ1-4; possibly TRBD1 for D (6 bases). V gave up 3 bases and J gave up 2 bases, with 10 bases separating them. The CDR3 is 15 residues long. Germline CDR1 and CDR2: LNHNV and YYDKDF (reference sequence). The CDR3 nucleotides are TGTGCCACCAGCAGCTACAGGGAGACTAATGAAAAACTGTTTTTT. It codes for CATSSYRETNEKLFF.

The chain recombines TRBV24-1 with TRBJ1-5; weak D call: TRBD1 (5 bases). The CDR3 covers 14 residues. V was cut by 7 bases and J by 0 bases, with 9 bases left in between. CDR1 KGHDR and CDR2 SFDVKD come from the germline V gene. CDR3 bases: TGTGCCACCAGCTTCAGGGATAGCAATCAGCCCCAGCATTTT. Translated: CATSFRDSNQPQHF.

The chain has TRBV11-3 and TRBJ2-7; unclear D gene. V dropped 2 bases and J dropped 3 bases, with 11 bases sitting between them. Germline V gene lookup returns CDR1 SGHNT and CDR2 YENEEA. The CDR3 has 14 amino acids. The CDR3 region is CASSLIVEDYEQYF. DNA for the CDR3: TGTGCCAGCAGCTTAATTGTGGAAGACTACGAGCAGTACTTC.

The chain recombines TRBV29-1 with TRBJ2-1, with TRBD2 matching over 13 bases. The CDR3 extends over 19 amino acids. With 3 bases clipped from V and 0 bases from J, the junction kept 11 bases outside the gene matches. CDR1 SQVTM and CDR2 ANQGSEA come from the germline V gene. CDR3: CSVEGGLAGTQSSYNEQFF. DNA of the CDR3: TGCAGCGTTGAGGGGGGACTAGCGGGAACACAAAGCTCCTACAATGAGCAGTTCTTC.